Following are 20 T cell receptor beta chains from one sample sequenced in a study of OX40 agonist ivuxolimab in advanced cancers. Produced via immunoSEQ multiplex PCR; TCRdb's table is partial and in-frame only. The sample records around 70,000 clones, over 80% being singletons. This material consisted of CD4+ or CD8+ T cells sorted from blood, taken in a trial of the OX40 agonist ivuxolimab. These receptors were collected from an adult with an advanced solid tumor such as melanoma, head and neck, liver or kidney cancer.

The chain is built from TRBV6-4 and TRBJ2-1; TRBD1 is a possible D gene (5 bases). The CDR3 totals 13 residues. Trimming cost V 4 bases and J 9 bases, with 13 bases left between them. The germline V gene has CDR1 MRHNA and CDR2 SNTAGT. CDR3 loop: CASSVKGEGEQFF. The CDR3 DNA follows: TGTGCCAGCAGTGTCAAAGGGGAAGGTGAGCAGTTCTTC.

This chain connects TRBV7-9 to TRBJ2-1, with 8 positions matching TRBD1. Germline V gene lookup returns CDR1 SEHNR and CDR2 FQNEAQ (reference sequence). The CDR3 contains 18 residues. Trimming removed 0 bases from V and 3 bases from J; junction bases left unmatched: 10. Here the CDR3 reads CASSLALGWTGNYNEQFF. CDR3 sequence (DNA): TGTGCCAGCAGCTTAGCGCTTGGGTGGACAGGGAACTACAATGAGCAGTTCTTC.

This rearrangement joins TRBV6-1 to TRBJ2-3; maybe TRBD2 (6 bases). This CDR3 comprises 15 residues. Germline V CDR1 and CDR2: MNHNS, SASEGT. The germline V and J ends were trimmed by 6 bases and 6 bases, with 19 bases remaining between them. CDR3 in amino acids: CASREGRMGLDTQYF. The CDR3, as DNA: TGTGCCAGCAGGGAGGGACGGATGGGTCTGGATACGCAGTATTTT.

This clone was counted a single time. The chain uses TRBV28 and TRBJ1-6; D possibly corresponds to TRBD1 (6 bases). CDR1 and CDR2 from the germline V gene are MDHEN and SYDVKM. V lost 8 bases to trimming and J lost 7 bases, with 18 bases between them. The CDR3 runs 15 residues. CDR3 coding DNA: TGTGCCAGCGAAGACGGACAGCTCGTGAATTCACCCCTCCACTTT. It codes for CASEDGQLVNSPLHF. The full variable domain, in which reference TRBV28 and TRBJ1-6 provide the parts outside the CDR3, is DVKVTQSSRYLVKRTGEKVFLECVQDMDHENMFWYRQDPGLGLRLIYFSYDVKMKEKGDIPEGYSVSREKKERFSLILESASTNQTSMYLCASEDGQLVNSPLHFGNGTRLTVT.

CDR3 in DNA: TGTGCCAGCAGCCGGAGGGACAGGGGGAACACTGAAGCTTTCTTT. It is translated as CASSRRDRGNTEAFF. J is TRBJ1-1 and V is TRBV4-2, with 10 bases matching TRBD1. This CDR3 is built from 15 residues. The V and J ends lost 4 bases and 1 base, in that order; junction bases with no gene match: 3. Germline CDR1 and CDR2: LGHNA and YNFKEQ.

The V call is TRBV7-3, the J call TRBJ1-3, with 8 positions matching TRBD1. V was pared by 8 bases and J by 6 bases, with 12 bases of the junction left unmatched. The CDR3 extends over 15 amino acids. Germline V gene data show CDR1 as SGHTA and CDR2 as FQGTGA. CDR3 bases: TGTGCCAGCTCACCGGGGACAGGCGATATAAACACCATATATTTT. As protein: CASSPGTGDINTIYF.

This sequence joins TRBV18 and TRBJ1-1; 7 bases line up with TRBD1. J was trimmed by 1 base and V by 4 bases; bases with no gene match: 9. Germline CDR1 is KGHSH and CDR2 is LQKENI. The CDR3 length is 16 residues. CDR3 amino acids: CASSQMTQGQNTEAFF. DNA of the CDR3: TGTGCCAGCTCACAAATGACACAGGGGCAGAACACTGAAGCTTTCTTT.

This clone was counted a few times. The CDR3 region has the DNA TGTGCCAGCAGTCCCCCCGGCTACACCTTC. It yields the protein CASSPPGYTF. The chain combines TRBV6-6 with TRBJ1-2, with D uncertain. V lost 5 bases and J lost 8, with 6 bases in between. The length of the CDR3 is 10 residues. Germline CDR1 is MNHNY and CDR2 is SVGAGI (reference sequence).

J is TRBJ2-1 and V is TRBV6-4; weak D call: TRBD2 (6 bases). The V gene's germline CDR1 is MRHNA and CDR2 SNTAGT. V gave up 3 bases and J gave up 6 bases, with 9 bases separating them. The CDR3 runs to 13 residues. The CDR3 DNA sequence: TGTGCCAGCAGTGAAGTAGCGGCCAATGAGCAGTTCTTC. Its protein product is CASSEVAANEQFF.

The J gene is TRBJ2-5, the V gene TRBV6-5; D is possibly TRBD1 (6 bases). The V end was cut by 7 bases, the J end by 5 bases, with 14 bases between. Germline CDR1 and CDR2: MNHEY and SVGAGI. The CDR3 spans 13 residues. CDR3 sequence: CASTPVGGETQYF. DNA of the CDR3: TGTGCCAGCACCCCCGTAGGGGGTGAGACCCAGTACTTC.

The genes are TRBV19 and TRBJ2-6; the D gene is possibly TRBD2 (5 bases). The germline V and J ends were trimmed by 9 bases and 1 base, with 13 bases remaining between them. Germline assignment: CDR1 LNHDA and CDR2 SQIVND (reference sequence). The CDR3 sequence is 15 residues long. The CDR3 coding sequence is TGTGCCAGCCTACGAGGGTCATCTGGGGCCAACGTCCTGACTTTC. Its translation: CASLRGSSGANVLTF.

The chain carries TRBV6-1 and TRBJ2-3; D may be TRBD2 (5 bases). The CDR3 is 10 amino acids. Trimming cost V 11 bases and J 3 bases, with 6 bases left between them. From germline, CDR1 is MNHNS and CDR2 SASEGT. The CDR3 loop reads CACGTDTQYF. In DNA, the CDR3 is TGTGCCTGCGGGACAGATACGCAGTATTTT.

CDR3 coding DNA: TGTGCCAGCAGCCCACAATCTATGTCATCTAATGAAAAACTGTTTTTT. Its protein product is CASSPQSMSSNEKLFF. The chain couples TRBV7-2 to TRBJ1-4; D is undetermined. This CDR3 is built from 16 residues. The V end was cut by 5 bases, the J end by 3 bases, with 16 bases between. Per germline, CDR1 SGHTA and CDR2 FQGNSA.

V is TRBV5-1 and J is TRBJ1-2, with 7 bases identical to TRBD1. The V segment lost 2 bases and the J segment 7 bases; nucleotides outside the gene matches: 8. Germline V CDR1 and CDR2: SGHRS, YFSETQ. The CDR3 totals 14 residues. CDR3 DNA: TGCGCCAGCAGCTTATGGCAGGGGGAAGCTGGCTACACCTTC. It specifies CASSLWQGEAGYTF.

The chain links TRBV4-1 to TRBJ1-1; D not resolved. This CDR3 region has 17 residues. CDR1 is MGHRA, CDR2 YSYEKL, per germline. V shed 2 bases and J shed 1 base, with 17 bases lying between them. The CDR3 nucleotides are TGCGCCAGCAGCCAATACGAGTCGGGGAGTCGGAACACTGAAGCTTTCTTT. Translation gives CASSQYESGSRNTEAFF.

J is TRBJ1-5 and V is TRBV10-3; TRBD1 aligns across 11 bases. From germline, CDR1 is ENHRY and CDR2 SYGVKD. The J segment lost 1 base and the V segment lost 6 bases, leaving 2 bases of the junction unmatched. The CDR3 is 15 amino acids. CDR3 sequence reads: CAISGQGASNQPQHF. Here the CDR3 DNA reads TGTGCCATCAGCGGACAGGGGGCAAGCAATCAGCCCCAGCATTTT.

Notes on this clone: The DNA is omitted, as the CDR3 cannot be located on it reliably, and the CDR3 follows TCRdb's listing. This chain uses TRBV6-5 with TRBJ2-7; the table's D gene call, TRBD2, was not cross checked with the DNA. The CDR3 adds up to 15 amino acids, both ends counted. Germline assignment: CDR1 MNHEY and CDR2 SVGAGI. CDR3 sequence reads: CASSTSGLRTYEQYF.

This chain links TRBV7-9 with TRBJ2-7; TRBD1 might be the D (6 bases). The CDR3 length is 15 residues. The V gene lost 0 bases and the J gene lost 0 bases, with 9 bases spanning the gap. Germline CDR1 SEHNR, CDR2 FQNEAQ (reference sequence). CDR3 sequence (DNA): TGTGCCAGCAGCTTAGCGGGGACAAACTCCTACGAGCAGTACTTC. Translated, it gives CASSLAGTNSYEQYF.

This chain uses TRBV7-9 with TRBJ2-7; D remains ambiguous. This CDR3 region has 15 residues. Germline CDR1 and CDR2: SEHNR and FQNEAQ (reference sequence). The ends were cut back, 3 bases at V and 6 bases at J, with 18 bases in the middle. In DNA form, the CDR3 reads TGTGCCAGCAGCTTGGGTAGGGTTAAAGGTGGCGAGCAGTACTTC. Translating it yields CASSLGRVKGGEQYF. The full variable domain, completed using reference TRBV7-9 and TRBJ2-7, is DTGVSQNPRHKITKRGQNVTFRCDPISEHNRLYWYRQTLGQGPEFLTYFQNEAQLEKSRLLSDRFSAERPKGSFSTLEIQRTEQGDSAMYLCASSLGRVKGGEQYFGPGTRLTVT.

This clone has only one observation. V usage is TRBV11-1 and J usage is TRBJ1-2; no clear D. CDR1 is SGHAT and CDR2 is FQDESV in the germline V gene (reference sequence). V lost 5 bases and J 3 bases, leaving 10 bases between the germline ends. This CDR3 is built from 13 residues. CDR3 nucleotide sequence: TGTGCCAGCAGCCCCTTCACAGACTATGGCTACACCTTC. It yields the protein CASSPFTDYGYTF.